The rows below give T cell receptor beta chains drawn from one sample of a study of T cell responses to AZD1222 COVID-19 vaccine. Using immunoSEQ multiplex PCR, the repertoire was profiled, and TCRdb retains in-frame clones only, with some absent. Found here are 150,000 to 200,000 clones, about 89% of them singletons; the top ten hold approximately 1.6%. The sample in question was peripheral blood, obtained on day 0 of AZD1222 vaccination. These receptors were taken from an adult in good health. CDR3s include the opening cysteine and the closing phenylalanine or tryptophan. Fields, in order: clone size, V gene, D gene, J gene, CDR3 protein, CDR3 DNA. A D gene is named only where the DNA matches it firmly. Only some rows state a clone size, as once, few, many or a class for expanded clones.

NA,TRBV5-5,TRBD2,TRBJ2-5,CASRAGGSQVGETQYF,TGTGCCAGCCGAGCGGGGGGGTCCCAAGTTGGTGAGACCCAGTACTTC
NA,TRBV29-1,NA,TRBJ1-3,CSVDMSGAGNTIYF,TGCAGCGTTGACATGTCAGGGGCTGGAAACACCATATATTTT
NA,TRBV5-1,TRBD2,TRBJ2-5,CASSLAGGIGETQYF,TGCGCCAGCAGCTTGGCCGGGGGGATCGGAGAGACCCAGTACTTC
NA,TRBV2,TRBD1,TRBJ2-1,CASNPNVGDRYNEQFF,TGTGCCAGCAACCCCAATGTGGGGGACAGGTACAATGAGCAGTTCTTC
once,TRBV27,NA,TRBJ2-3,CASSRRPKSTDTQYF,TGTGCCAGCAGCAGGCGGCCGAAGAGCACAGATACGCAGTATTTT
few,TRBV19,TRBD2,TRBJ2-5,CASSIRTSGSQETQYF,TGTGCCAGTAGTATCCGGACTAGCGGGAGCCAAGAGACCCAGTACTTC
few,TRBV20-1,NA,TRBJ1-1,CSASSGRGTEAFF,TGCAGTGCTAGTTCTGGCAGGGGCACTGAAGCTTTCTTT
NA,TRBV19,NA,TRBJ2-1,CASSKFLGTANEQFF,TGTGCCAGTAGCAAATTCTTAGGGACCGCTAATGAGCAGTTCTTC
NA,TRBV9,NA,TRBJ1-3,CASSVEGELWDTIYF,TGTGCCAGCAGCGTAGAGGGGGAGCTCTGGGACACCATATATTTT
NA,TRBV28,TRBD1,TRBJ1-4,CASSPPGTASTNEKLFF,TGTGCCAGCAGTCCGCCCGGGACAGCATCAACTAATGAAAAACTGTTTTTT
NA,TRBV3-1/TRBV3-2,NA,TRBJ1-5,CASSPLGDQPQHF,TGTGCCAGCAGCCCGCTAGGGGATCAGCCCCAGCATTTT
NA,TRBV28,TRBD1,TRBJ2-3,CAARQGRWTDTQYF,TGTGCCGCTAGACAGGGGAGGTGGACAGATACGCAGTATTTT
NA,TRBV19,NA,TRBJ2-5,CASSRDQETQYF,TGTGCCAGTAGTAGGGACCAAGAGACCCAGTACTTC
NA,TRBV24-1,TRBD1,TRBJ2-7,CATSPGTGNSYEQYF,TGTGCCACCAGTCCCGGGACAGGGAACTCCTACGAGCAGTACTTC
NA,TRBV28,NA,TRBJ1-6,CASREDHSPLHF,TGTGCCAGCAGGGAGGACCACTCACCCCTCCACTTT
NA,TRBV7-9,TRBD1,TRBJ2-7,CASEGSGQGSFEQYF,TGTGCCTCGGAGGGCAGTGGACAGGGTTCTTTCGAGCAGTACTTC
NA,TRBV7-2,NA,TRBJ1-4,CASSWGLGREKLFF,TGTGCCAGCAGCTGGGGCTTGGGGAGGGAAAAACTGTTTTTT
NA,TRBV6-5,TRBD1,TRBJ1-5,CASSPGQTGQPQHF,TGTGCCAGCAGCCCGGGACAGACGGGTCAGCCCCAGCATTTT
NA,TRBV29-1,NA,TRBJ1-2,CSVPWKVGYGYTF,TGCAGCGTTCCTTGGAAGGTGGGCTATGGCTACACCTTC
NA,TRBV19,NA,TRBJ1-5,CASKEKGASNQPQHF,TGTGCCAGTAAAGAAAAAGGGGCCAGCAATCAGCCCCAGCATTTT
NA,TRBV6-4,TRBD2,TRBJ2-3,CASSEGSGGPDTQYF,TGTGCCAGCAGTGAGGGTAGCGGGGGTCCGGATACGCAGTATTTT
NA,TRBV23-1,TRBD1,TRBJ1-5,CASSQPGQGAGQPQHF,TGCGCCAGCAGTCAACCGGGACAGGGGGCCGGTCAGCCCCAGCATTTT
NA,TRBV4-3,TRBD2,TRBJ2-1,CASSQDYEREGPNEQFF,TGCGCCAGCAGCCAAGATTACGAGCGGGAGGGCCCCAATGAGCAGTTCTTC
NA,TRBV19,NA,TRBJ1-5,CASSIEVNQPQHF,TGTGCCAGTAGTATAGAGGTAAATCAGCCCCAGCATTTT
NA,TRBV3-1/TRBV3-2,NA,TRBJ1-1,CASSQDGTQNTEAFF,TGTGCCAGCAGCCAAGACGGGACCCAGAACACTGAAGCTTTCTTT
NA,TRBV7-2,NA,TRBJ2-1,CASSLVPPPTGYNEQFF,TGTGCCAGCAGCTTAGTTCCCCCACCAACAGGGTACAATGAGCAGTTCTTC
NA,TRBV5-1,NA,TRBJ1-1,CASSLGRGGTEAFF,TGCGCCAGCAGCTTGGGCAGGGGAGGCACTGAAGCTTTCTTT
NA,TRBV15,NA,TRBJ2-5,CATAREGGETQYF,TGTGCCACCGCGAGGGAAGGTGGGGAGACCCAGTACTTC
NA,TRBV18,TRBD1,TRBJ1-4,CASSPGTGADEKLFF,TGTGCCAGCTCACCCGGGACAGGGGCGGATGAAAAACTGTTTTTT
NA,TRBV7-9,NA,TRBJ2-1,CASSFLGYNEQFF,TGTGCCAGCAGCTTTCTAGGCTACAATGAGCAGTTCTTC
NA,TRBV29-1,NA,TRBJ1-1,CSVEVLRNSEAFF,TGCAGCGTTGAAGTTCTCCGGAATTCTGAAGCTTTCTTT
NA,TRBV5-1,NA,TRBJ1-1,CASSLGRVLNTEAFF,TGCGCCAGCAGCCTGGGGAGAGTTTTGAACACTGAAGCTTTCTTT
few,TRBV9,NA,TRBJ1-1,CASSVGPENTEAFF,TGTGCCAGCAGCGTAGGACCCGAGAACACTGAAGCTTTCTTT
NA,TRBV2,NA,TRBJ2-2,CASSYRDTEFTGELFF,TGTGCCAGCAGCTACCGGGACACGGAATTCACCGGGGAGCTGTTTTTT
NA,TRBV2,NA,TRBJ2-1,CASSETRAQGEQFF,TGTGCCAGCAGTGAAACGCGGGCGCAGGGTGAGCAGTTCTTC
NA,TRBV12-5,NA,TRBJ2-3,CASGQSGTDTQYF,TGTGCTAGTGGTCAAAGTGGCACAGATACGCAGTATTTT
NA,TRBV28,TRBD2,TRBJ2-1,CASSPGTSGSNEQFF,TGTGCCAGCAGTCCCGGGACTAGCGGGAGTAATGAGCAGTTCTTC
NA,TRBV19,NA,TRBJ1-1,CASSSPGAGNTEAFF,TGTGCCAGTAGTTCTCCAGGGGCGGGGAACACTGAAGCTTTCTTT
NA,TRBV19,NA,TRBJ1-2,CASSPDRMGRGYTF,TGTGCCAGTAGTCCTGACAGAATGGGAAGAGGCTACACCTTC
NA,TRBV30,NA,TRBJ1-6,CAWALNSPLHF,TGTGCCTGGGCCTTGAATTCACCCCTCCACTTT
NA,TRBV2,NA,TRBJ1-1,CASTVAGHTEAFF,TGTGCCAGCACCGTGGCAGGACACACTGAAGCTTTCTTT
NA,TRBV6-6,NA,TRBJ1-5,CASSYSGGGGPQHF,TGTGCCAGCAGTTACTCAGGGGGGGGAGGCCCCCAGCATTTT
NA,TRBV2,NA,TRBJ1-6,CASSADAGATPPLHF,TGTGCCAGCAGTGCAGATGCCGGGGCTACGCCACCCCTCCACTTT
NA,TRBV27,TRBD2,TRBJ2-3,CASRILSGTSGSDTQYF,TGTGCCAGCAGGATACTGTCCGGGACTAGCGGATCCGATACGCAGTATTTT
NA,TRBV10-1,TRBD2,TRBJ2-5,CASSESRAIIAGQQETQYF,TGCGCCAGCAGTGAGTCGAGAGCTATTATAGCGGGCCAACAAGAGACCCAGTACTTC
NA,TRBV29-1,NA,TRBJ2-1,CSVVTNEQFF,TGCAGCGTTGTGACGAATGAGCAGTTCTTC
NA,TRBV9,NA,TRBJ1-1,CASSVGGEGTEAFF,TGTGCCAGCAGCGTAGGAGGGGAGGGAACTGAAGCTTTCTTT
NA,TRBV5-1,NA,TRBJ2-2,CASSLESGVTGELFF,TGCGCCAGCAGCTTGGAGTCAGGGGTAACCGGGGAGCTGTTTTTT
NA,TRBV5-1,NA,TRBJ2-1,CASSFGGPGNEQFF,TGCGCCAGCAGCTTTGGGGGTCCAGGCAATGAGCAGTTCTTC
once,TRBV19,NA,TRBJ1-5,CASSIETGSNQPQHF,TGTGCCAGTAGTATAGAAACAGGGAGCAATCAGCCCCAGCATTTT
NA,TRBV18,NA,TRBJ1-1,CASSPPTGGNTEAFF,TGTGCCAGCTCACCACCAACAGGAGGTAACACTGAAGCTTTCTTT